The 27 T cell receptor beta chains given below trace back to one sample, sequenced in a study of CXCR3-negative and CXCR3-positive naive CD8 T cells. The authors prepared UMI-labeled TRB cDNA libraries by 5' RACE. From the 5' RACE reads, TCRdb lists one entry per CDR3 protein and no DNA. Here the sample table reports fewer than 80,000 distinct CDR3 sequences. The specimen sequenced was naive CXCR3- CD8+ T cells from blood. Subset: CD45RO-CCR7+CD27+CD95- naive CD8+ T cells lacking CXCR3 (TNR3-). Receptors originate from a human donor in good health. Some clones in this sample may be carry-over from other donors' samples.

CDR3 residues: CSVDSGSHYGYTF. This chain links TRBV29-1 with TRBJ1-2; TCRdb reports TRBD1, a call that lacks DNA to check it against. CDR1 SQVTM and CDR2 ANQGSEA come from the germline V gene. The CDR3 is 13 residues long. Complete variable domain (other parts from reference TRBV29-1 and TRBJ1-2): SAVISQKPSRDICQRGTSLTIQCQVDSQVTMMFWYRQQPGQSLTLIATANQGSEATYESGFVIDKFPISRPNLTFSTLTVSNMSPEDSSIYLCSVDSGSHYGYTFGSGTRLTVV.

The CDR3 sequence is CASSFDSYQETQYF. J is TRBJ2-5 and V is TRBV6-2 or TRBV6-3; checking the TCRdb D call of TRBD1 is not possible without DNA. The CDR3 is made up of 14 amino acids. Looked up from germline, CDR1 is MNHEY and CDR2 is SVGEGT.

The CDR3 spells CATSPRTGGYNEQFF. The chain combines TRBV15 with TRBJ2-1; TCRdb outputs TRBD1, but without DNA this stays unchecked. This CDR3 is built from 15 residues. Germline V lookup: CDR1 LNHNV, CDR2 YYDKDF (reference sequence).

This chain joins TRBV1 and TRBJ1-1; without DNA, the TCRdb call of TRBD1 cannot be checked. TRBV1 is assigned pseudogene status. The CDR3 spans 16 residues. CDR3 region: CTSSPRTGGNGDKAFF.

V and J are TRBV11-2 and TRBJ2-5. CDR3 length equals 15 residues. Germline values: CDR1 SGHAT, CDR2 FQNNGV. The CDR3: CASSLGWYTGETQYF.

CDR3: CASRRSGEFGHEQFF. The J gene is TRBJ2-1, the V gene TRBV7-6; no DNA is available, so the TRBD2 call from TCRdb remains unchecked. The CDR3 extends over 15 amino acids. Germline loops: CDR1 SGHVS, CDR2 FNYEAQ.

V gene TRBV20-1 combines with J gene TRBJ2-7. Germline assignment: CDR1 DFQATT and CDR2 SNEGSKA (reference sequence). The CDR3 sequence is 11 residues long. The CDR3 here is CSAGQDYEQYF.

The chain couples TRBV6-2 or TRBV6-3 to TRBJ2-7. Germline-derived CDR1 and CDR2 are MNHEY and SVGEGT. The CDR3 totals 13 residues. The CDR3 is CASSYSVGYEQYF.

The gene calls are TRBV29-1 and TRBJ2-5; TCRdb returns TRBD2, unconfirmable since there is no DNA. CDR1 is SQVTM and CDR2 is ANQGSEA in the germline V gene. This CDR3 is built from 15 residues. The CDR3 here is CSVERLAGGGETQYF.

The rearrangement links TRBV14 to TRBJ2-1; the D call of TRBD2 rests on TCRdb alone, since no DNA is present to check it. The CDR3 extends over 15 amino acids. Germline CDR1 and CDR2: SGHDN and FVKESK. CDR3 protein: CASSQIAGGQNEQFF.

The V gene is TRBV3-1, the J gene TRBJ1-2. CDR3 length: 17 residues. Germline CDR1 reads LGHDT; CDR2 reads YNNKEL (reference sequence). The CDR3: CASSQEIRQGNNYGYTF.

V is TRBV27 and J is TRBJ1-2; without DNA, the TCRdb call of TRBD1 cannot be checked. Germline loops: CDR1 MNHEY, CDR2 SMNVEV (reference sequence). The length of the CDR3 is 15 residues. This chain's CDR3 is CASSPETGGAGGYTF.

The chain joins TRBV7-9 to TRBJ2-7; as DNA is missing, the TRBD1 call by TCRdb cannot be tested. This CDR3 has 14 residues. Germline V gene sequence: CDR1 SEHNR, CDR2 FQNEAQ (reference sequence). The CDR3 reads CASSRGGQGYEQYF. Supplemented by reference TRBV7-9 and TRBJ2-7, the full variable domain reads DTGVSQNPRHKITKRGQNVTFRCDPISEHNRLYWYRQTLGQGPEFLTYFQNEAQLEKSRLLSDRFSAERPKGSFSTLEIQRTEQGDSAMYLCASSRGGQGYEQYFGPGTRLTVT.

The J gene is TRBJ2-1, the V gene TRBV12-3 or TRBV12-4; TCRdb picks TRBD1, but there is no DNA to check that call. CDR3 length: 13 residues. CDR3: CASSPEGGNEQFF.

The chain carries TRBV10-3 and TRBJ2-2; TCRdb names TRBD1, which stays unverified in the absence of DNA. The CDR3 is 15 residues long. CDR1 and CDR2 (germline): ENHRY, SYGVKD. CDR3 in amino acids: CAIFGGTDNTGELFF.

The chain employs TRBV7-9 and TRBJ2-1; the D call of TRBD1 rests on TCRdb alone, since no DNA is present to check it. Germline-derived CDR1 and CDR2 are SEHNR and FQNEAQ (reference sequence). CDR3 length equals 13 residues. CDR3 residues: CASSLTLGNEQFF.

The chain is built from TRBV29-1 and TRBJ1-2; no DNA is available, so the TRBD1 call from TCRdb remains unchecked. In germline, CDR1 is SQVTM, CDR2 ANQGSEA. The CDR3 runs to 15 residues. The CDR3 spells CSVEARQDVEYGYTF.

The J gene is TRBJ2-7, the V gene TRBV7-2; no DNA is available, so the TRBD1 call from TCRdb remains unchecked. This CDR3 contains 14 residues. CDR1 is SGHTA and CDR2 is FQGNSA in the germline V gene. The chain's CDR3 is CASSTPAARYEQYF.

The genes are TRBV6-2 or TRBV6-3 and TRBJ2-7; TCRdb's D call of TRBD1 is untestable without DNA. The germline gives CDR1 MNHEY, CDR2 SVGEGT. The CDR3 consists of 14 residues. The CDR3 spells CASSPGQGPDEQYF.

CDR3 amino acids: CASRTLSTGPQETQYF. The J gene is TRBJ2-5, the V gene TRBV28; TCRdb's D call of TRBD1 is untestable without DNA. This CDR3 spans 16 amino acids. In germline, CDR1 is MDHEN, CDR2 SYDVKM.

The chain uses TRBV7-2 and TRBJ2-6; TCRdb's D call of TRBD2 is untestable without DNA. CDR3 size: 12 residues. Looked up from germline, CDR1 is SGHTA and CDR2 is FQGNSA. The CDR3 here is CASSLIAFPLTF.

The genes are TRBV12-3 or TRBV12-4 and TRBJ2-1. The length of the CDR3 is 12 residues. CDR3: CASSFTSNEQFF.

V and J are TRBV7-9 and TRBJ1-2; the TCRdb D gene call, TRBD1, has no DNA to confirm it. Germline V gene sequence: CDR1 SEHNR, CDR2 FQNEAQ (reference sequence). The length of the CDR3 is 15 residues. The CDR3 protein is CASSDRQTFGYGHTF.

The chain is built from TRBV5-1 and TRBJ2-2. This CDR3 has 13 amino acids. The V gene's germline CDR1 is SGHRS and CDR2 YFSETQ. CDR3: CASRPDGAGELFF.

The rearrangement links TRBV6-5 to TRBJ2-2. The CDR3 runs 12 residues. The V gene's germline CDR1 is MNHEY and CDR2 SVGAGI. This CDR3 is CASSYDGGELFF.

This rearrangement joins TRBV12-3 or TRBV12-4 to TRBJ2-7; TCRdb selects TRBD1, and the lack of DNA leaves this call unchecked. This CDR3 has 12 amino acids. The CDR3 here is CASTPTGYEQYF.

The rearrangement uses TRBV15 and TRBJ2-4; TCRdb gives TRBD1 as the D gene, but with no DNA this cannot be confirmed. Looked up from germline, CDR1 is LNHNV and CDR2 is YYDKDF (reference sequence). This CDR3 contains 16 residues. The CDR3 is CATSRQSQGAKNIQYF. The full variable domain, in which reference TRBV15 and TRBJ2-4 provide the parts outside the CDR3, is DAMVIQNPRYQVTQFGKPVTLSCSQTLNHNVMYWYQQKSSQAPKLLFHYYDKDFNNEADTPDNFQSRRPNTSFCFLDIRSPGLGDTAMYLCATSRQSQGAKNIQYFGAGTRLSVL.